The 29 T cell receptor beta chains reported below all come from one sample, sequenced in a study of T-cell reconstitution after alpha-beta-depleted transplantation in children. Library preparation (for TCRbeta) was performed with unique molecular identifiers. TCRdb used MiXCR to reprocess the PCR reads, holding one entry per CDR3 protein. The table lists approximately 1,000,000 distinct CDR3 sequences, roughly 31% of them singletons. The input for sequencing was PBMCs, mostly from graft donor cells, taken 360 days after TCRalphabeta/CD19-depleted stem cell transplant. The source of these receptors is a boy younger than two who had a stem cell transplant for SCID, so the T cells may come from the graft donor.

The rearrangement uses TRBV7-9 and TRBJ2-1; possibly TRBD2 for D (6 bases). Germline lookup yields CDR1 SEHNR and CDR2 FQNEAQ (reference sequence). Trimming took 10 bases from V and 8 from J, leaving 18 bases between them. CDR3 size: 13 residues. The CDR3 DNA reads as TGTGCCAACACCTGGGAGGTATTGGATGAGCAGTTCTTC. This gives the protein CANTWEVLDEQFF.

The V call is TRBV4-2, the J call TRBJ2-3, with D possibly matching TRBD1 (6 bases). Germline-derived CDR1 and CDR2 are LGHNA and YNFKEQ. With 0 bases removed from V and 1 base from J, the gap between germline ends came to 17 bases. CDR3 length: 18 amino acids. The CDR3 nucleotides are TGTGCCAGCAGCCAAGATGCCCGCATTTGGGGGCGCACAGATACGCAGTATTTT. Amino acids: CASSQDARIWGRTDTQYF.

The V call is TRBV20-1, the J call TRBJ1-2; D uncertain. The CDR3 sequence is 14 residues long. V was trimmed by 2 bases and J by 4 bases, leaving 14 bases between them. Looked up from germline, CDR1 is DFQATT and CDR2 is SNEGSKA (reference sequence). This CDR3 reads CSARHRGRTYGYTF. CDR3 coding DNA: TGCAGTGCTAGACATAGAGGGCGGACCTATGGCTACACCTTC.

The J gene is TRBJ2-5, the V gene TRBV12-3 or TRBV12-4; TRBD2 agrees at 10 bases. CDR3 length equals 17 residues. The ends lost 6 bases at V and 5 bases at J; junction bases unmatched: 15. This CDR3 reads CASRQPSGGLAGETQYF. In DNA form, the CDR3 reads TGTGCCAGCAGACAGCCTAGCGGGGGCCTCGCGGGGGAGACCCAGTACTTC.

The J gene is TRBJ2-1, the V gene TRBV28; 7 bases are a match to TRBD1. This CDR3 comprises 15 residues. With V trimmed by 6 bases and J by 4 bases, 9 bases remained unmatched. The V gene's germline CDR1 is MDHEN and CDR2 SYDVKM. CDR3 coding DNA: TGTGCCAGCAGCCCCGAGACAGGGATATACAATGAGCAGTTCTTC. Translating gives CASSPETGIYNEQFF.

The gene calls are TRBV28 and TRBJ1-2, with 7 nucleotides matching TRBD1. This CDR3 has 15 residues. Germline loops: CDR1 MDHEN, CDR2 SYDVKM. Trimming removed 6 bases from V and 4 bases from J; junction bases left unmatched: 11. CDR3: CASSLSWGQSYGYTF. The CDR3 DNA reads TGTGCCAGCAGCCTAAGTTGGGGACAGTCCTATGGCTACACCTTC.

The chain couples TRBV4-1 to TRBJ2-4; possibly TRBD1 or TRBD2 for D (6 bases each). The germline V and J ends were trimmed by 3 bases and 2 bases, with 17 bases remaining between them. The CDR3 contains 17 residues. Germline values: CDR1 MGHRA, CDR2 YSYEKL. CDR3 region: CASSQVGGGPTKNIQYF. The CDR3 bases are TGCGCCAGCAGCCAGGTGGGGGGCGGGCCTACCAAAAACATTCAGTACTTC.

The chain has TRBV20-1 and TRBJ2-3, with D hard to call. Germline assignment: CDR1 DFQATT and CDR2 SNEGSKA (reference sequence). The CDR3 is 13 amino acids. The V end was cut by 5 bases, the J end by 4 bases, with 13 bases between. CDR3 in amino acids: CSAWVYPADTQYF. CDR3 DNA: TGCAGTGCTTGGGTCTACCCCGCAGATACGCAGTATTTT.

The genes are TRBV2 and TRBJ2-7; tentatively, D is TRBD1 or TRBD2 (5 bases each). Trimming took off 4 bases at V and 0 bases at J, with 16 bases between the two ends. The V gene's germline CDR1 is SNHLY and CDR2 FYNNEI. The CDR3 consists of 16 residues. This CDR3 reads CASSVFRDVSSYEQYF. The CDR3 bases are TGTGCCAGCAGTGTATTCCGGGACGTCAGCTCCTACGAGCAGTACTTC.

The genes are TRBV4-3 and TRBJ2-3; D is possibly TRBD2 (5 bases). Trimming left V 3 bases short and J 6 bases short, with 10 bases between. Germline V gene data show CDR1 as LGHNA and CDR2 as YSLEER. This CDR3 comprises 13 residues. The CDR3 region is CASSQGGGDTQYF. Here the CDR3 DNA reads TGCGCCAGCAGCCAGGGTGGCGGGGATACGCAGTATTTT.

CDR3 region: CSARDRASGPNTGELFF. The CDR3 bases are TGCAGTGCTAGAGATCGGGCTAGCGGGCCGAACACCGGGGAGCTGTTTTTT. J is TRBJ2-2 and V is TRBV20-1; 8 bases are a match to TRBD2. The CDR3 runs to 17 residues. CDR1 DFQATT and CDR2 SNEGSKA come from the germline V gene (reference sequence). V shed 0 bases and J 0 bases; nucleotides not matched to a gene: 6.

In this sample, this clonotype turned up a few times. The chain carries TRBV7-3 and TRBJ2-2; 10 nucleotides agree with TRBD2. CDR3 length equals 18 residues. CDR1 and CDR2 from the germline V gene are SGHTA and FQGTGA. The V segment lost 3 bases and the J segment 0 bases; nucleotides outside the gene matches: 7. The CDR3 DNA reads TGTGCCAGCAGCTTCTCGGGACTAGCGCAAACGAACACCGGGGAGCTGTTTTTT. This sequence encodes CASSFSGLAQTNTGELFF. The full variable domain, its missing parts supplied by reference TRBV7-3 and TRBJ2-2, is GAGVSQTPSNKVTEKGKYVELRCDPISGHTALYWYRQSLGQGPEFLIYFQGTGAADDSGLPNDRFFAVRPEGSVSTLKIQRTERGDSAVYLCASSFSGLAQTNTGELFFGEGSRLTVL.

This clonotype was detected only a few times. J is TRBJ2-5 and V is TRBV27; 9 bases align to TRBD2. The CDR3 has 15 amino acids. J lost 4 bases, V lost 3 bases, and 6 bases had no gene match. Germline V gives CDR1 MNHEY, CDR2 SMNVEV (reference sequence). The CDR3 coding sequence is TGTGCCAGCAGTTTTGGCGGGGGGGCCGTAGAGACCCAGTACTTC. Residues: CASSFGGGAVETQYF.

The chain carries TRBV4-2 and TRBJ2-6, with TRBD1 as a possible D gene (5 bases). V lost 0 bases, J lost 0 bases, and 12 bases lay in between. The germline V gene encodes CDR1 LGHNA and CDR2 YNFKEQ. The CDR3 spans 18 residues. The CDR3 DNA is TGTGCCAGCAGCCAAGAGTGGCGACAGAGCTCTGGGGCCAACGTCCTGACTTTC. Protein product: CASSQEWRQSSGANVLTF.

This clonotype was counted between two and nine times. The gene calls are TRBV12-3 or TRBV12-4 and TRBJ1-4; TRBD1 aligns across 7 bases. There are 15 residues in the CDR3. V trimming: 5 bases; J trimming: 8 bases; junction bases outside the gene matches: 11. DNA for the CDR3: TGTGCCAGCAGTCACCAAGGGGGCGGCCGCGAAAAACTGTTTTTT. Translation gives CASSHQGGGREKLFF.

This chain joins TRBV20-1 and TRBJ2-7, with D perhaps TRBD1 (6 bases). The V gene lost 6 bases and the J gene lost 6 bases, with 18 bases spanning the gap. Germline V gene lookup returns CDR1 DFQATT and CDR2 SNEGSKA (reference sequence). This CDR3 contains 13 residues. The CDR3: CSANQDSLSEQYF. CDR3 DNA sequence: TGCAGTGCCAACCAGGACAGTTTGTCCGAGCAGTACTTC.

V is TRBV10-3 and J is TRBJ2-3; 9 nucleotides align to TRBD1. V shed 4 bases and J 4 bases; nucleotides not matched to a gene: 12. The CDR3 spans 17 residues. Germline assignment: CDR1 ENHRY and CDR2 SYGVKD. Here the CDR3 reads CAISARRQGVYPDTQYF. The DNA of the CDR3 is TGTGCCATCAGTGCCCGACGACAGGGGGTTTACCCAGATACGCAGTATTTT.

This clonotype has more than one count but fewer than ten. The chain combines TRBV10-3 with TRBJ1-5, with D possibly TRBD1 on 5 matching bases. The CDR3 extends over 13 amino acids. The V end lost 0 bases, the J end lost 8 bases, and 8 bases lay between the germline ends. The germline gives CDR1 ENHRY, CDR2 SYGVKD. CDR3 protein: CAISESEGKPQHF. The CDR3 DNA sequence: TGTGCCATCAGTGAGTCGGAGGGGAAGCCCCAGCATTTT.

CDR3 amino acids: CAISRDRGYEQYF. The DNA of the CDR3 is TGTGCCATCAGCCGGGACAGGGGCTACGAGCAGTACTTC. The chain combines TRBV10-3 with TRBJ2-7, with TRBD1 matching over 10 bases. With 6 bases clipped from V and 3 bases from J, the junction kept 2 bases outside the gene matches. Per the germline V gene, CDR1 is ENHRY and CDR2 is SYGVKD. The CDR3 sequence is 13 residues long.

The rearrangement links TRBV6-1 to TRBJ1-1; D ambiguous. V was trimmed by 5 bases and J by 9 bases, leaving 19 bases between them. The CDR3 length is 14 residues. The V gene's germline CDR1 is MNHNS and CDR2 SASEGT. The CDR3 nucleotides read TGTGCCAGCAGTCGATCCTTGACCCACCAGAAAGCTTTCTTT. The encoded protein is CASSRSLTHQKAFF.

This clonotype was recorded a few times. The chain combines TRBV6-2 or TRBV6-3 with TRBJ2-1; D is unresolved. CDR3 size: 14 residues. V shed 4 bases and J shed 7 bases, with 14 bases lying between them. CDR1 and CDR2 (germline): MNHEY, SVGEGT. The CDR3 protein is CASSSIVGRNEQFF. The CDR3 bases are TGTGCCAGCAGTTCAATAGTTGGAAGGAATGAGCAGTTCTTC.

The sample holds a few counts of this clonotype. The rearrangement links TRBV7-2 to TRBJ2-3, with D possibly matching TRBD2 (6 bases). The CDR3 totals 14 residues. The germline CDR1 and CDR2 sequences are SGHTA and FQGNSA. The V end was cut by 3 bases, the J end by 11 bases, with 18 bases between. This chain's CDR3 is CASSLGGPEGGQYF. The CDR3 DNA reads as TGTGCCAGCAGCTTGGGCGGGCCAGAGGGAGGGCAGTATTTT.

The gene calls are TRBV10-2 and TRBJ2-7, with 11 bases fitting TRBD2. From germline, CDR1 is WSHSY and CDR2 SAAADI. V was clipped by 7 bases and J by 6 bases; unmatched bases: 11. The CDR3 covers 15 residues. This chain's CDR3 is CASTLIAGGPREQYF. DNA for the CDR3: TGCGCCAGCACCCTAATAGCGGGGGGGCCGCGCGAGCAGTACTTC.

This clonotype has only a few counts. The J gene is TRBJ2-7, the V gene TRBV10-3; perhaps TRBD1 as D (6 bases). CDR3 length: 14 amino acids. Trimming took off 6 bases at V and 3 bases at J, with 15 bases between the two ends. Germline assignment: CDR1 ENHRY and CDR2 SYGVKD. Here the CDR3 reads CAIRKGRGNYEQYF. CDR3 coding DNA: TGTGCCATCAGGAAGGGCAGGGGAAACTACGAGCAGTACTTC.

Only a few counts were recorded for this clonotype. The rearrangement uses TRBV20-1 and TRBJ2-5, with TRBD2 matching over 8 bases. With 6 bases clipped from V and 5 bases from J, the junction kept 8 bases outside the gene matches. This CDR3 has 13 amino acids. The germline CDR1 and CDR2 sequences are DFQATT and SNEGSKA (reference sequence). The CDR3 DNA is TGCAGTGCGGCACTAGCGGCTCCCGAGACCCAGTACTTC. Its protein is CSAALAAPETQYF.

On this clonotype itself: A much more abundant neighbour one base away suggests this may be a read error. The chain links TRBV2 to TRBJ2-5; D is possibly TRBD1 (6 bases). Germline loops: CDR1 SNHLY, CDR2 FYNNEI. V was trimmed by 8 bases and J by 4 bases, leaving 8 bases between them. CDR3 length: 11 amino acids. The CDR3 loop reads CASRQVETQYF. DNA for the CDR3: TGTGCCAGCCGACAGGTAGAGACCCAGTACTTC.

At least ten counts were recorded for this clonotype. The V call is TRBV7-9, the J call TRBJ1-5; D ambiguous. The CDR3 is 12 residues long. The germline CDR1 and CDR2 sequences are SEHNR and FQNEAQ (reference sequence). V was clipped by 3 bases and J by 3 bases, with 3 bases between them. The CDR3 DNA reads as TGTGCCAGCAGCTTCGACAATCAGCCCCAGCATTTT. It yields the protein CASSFDNQPQHF.

The sample holds a few counts of this clonotype. V gene TRBV7-8 combines with J gene TRBJ2-1; D is uncertain. This CDR3 has 17 residues. The V end lost 2 bases, the J end lost 3 bases, and 17 bases lay between the germline ends. In germline, CDR1 is SGHVS, CDR2 FQNEAQ. The CDR3 DNA reads TGTGCCAGCAGCTTACTGTCACGAACCCCCTACTACAATGAGCAGTTCTTC. It encodes CASSLLSRTPYYNEQFF.

This clonotype occurred once. CDR3 bases: TGTGCCAGCAGCTTAGTAGGTTGGACAGTAACTCGCTATGGCTACACCTTC. Its translation is CASSLVGWTVTRYGYTF. This chain links TRBV7-2 with TRBJ1-2; possible D gene TRBD1, 6 bases. This CDR3 spans 17 amino acids. V gave up 1 base and J gave up 4 bases, with 19 bases separating them. Per the germline V gene, CDR1 is SGHTA and CDR2 is FQGNSA.